The rows below give T cell receptor beta chains drawn from one sample of a study of OX40 agonist ivuxolimab in advanced cancers. Generated by immunoSEQ multiplex PCR, the TCRdb table keeps only in-frame clones and is missing some. The sample holds about 87,000 clones, approximately 87% seen once. The sample here was CD4+ or CD8+ T cells sorted from blood, taken in a trial of the OX40 agonist ivuxolimab. All receptors derive from an adult with an advanced solid tumor such as melanoma, head and neck, liver or kidney cancer. CDR3s include the opening cysteine and the closing phenylalanine or tryptophan.

J gene,V gene,CDR3 protein
TRBJ1-5,TRBV19,CATSEKGTGNQPQHF
TRBJ2-5,TRBV5-1,CASSLVLAREETQYF
TRBJ1-6,TRBV10-3,CAISGVQTNSPLHF
TRBJ1-4,TRBV6-5,CASSSLGGGTNEKLFF
TRBJ1-1,TRBV7-9,CASSLGVGSTGEAFF
TRBJ2-5,TRBV7-2,CASSLYGEETQYF
TRBJ2-4,TRBV19,CASSPHRGNIQYF
TRBJ2-5,TRBV7-2,CASSLDREGTQYF
TRBJ2-3,TRBV11-2,CASSLGTNRGTDTQYF
TRBJ2-7,TRBV14,CASSPTQLYEQYF
TRBJ1-2,TRBV27,CASSWGGAAYGYTF
TRBJ1-5,TRBV6-1,CASSERQISNQPQHF
TRBJ2-1,TRBV11-2,CASSLTASSYNEQFF
TRBJ1-1,TRBV18,CASSPDGGPRNTEAFF
TRBJ1-5,TRBV6-5,CASSYAAQGFNQPQHF
TRBJ1-2,TRBV27,CASTPRRPLYGYTF
TRBJ1-2,TRBV7-9,CASSLAGQGSGGYTF
TRBJ1-4,TRBV6-5,CASRGRTVGEKLFF
TRBJ1-2,TRBV19,CASSTRTGNYGYTF
TRBJ2-1,TRBV2,CASSRGLAGIEQFF
TRBJ1-6,TRBV25-1,CASRTGVSNSPLHF
TRBJ2-2,TRBV5-6,CASSPDRLDTGELFF
TRBJ1-4,TRBV18,CASSQRDSAGEKLFF
TRBJ2-5,TRBV19,CASSIGQGGETQYF
TRBJ2-2,TRBV5-4,CASSLDGERTGELFF
TRBJ2-3,TRBV5-4,CASSLTDTQYF
TRBJ1-4,TRBV5-1,CASSPLATNEKLFF
TRBJ2-7,TRBV30,CAWRPGDPYEQYF
NA,TRBV6-1,CASGAGGLNEQYF
TRBJ2-5,TRBV4-1,CASSQGRGTQETQYF
TRBJ2-5,TRBV19,CASSIRSGQGRWETQYF
TRBJ1-4,TRBV2,CASRASFPPNEKLFF
TRBJ2-1,TRBV2,CASGMGLAVNEQFF
TRBJ2-7,TRBV7-6,CASSSSGSYHEQYF
TRBJ2-3,TRBV6-5,CASSYSHPTDTQYF
TRBJ2-5,TRBV5-1,CASSLLGGVETQYF
TRBJ2-1,TRBV9,CASSREPSGAYNEQFF
TRBJ2-3,TRBV11-2,CASSQQAAGGRHTQYF
TRBJ2-7,TRBV25-1,CASSPTDDRGEQYF
TRBJ2-7,TRBV6-1,CASNARGTGAYEQYF
TRBJ1-6,TRBV5-4,CASSLDWGGGSPLHF
TRBJ1-1,TRBV6-6,CASRRDTEAFF
TRBJ2-3,TRBV18,CASSPLRDSADTQYF
TRBJ1-3,TRBV6-6,CASSYSPLVSDTIYF
TRBJ1-3,TRBV7-6,CASLGAGNTIYF
TRBJ1-4,TRBV6-1,CASRDRGRANEKLFF
TRBJ1-3,TRBV30,CAWGGRGNTIYF
TRBJ2-5,TRBV15,CATSNRETQYF
TRBJ2-1,TRBV7-3,CASSRTSGGPSEQFF
TRBJ2-3,TRBV9,CASSLRQGSADTQYF
TRBJ1-5,TRBV5-1,CASSTLGGQPQHF